Sequencing of this TCR beta chain was carried out in a study of radiotherapy plus CTLA-4 blockade in lung cancer. Study outcomes and limitations: There was expansion of tumor-derived TCR clones in blood after radiotherapy plus ipilimumab.

Patients with chemo-refractory metastatic non-small-cell lung cancer received focal radiation plus CTLA-4 blockade with ipilimumab. As for this clone: Its target is not known.

Germline V gene lookup returns CDR1 LNHDA and CDR2 SQIVND (reference sequence). The V end lost 5 bases, the J end lost 2 bases, and 9 bases lay between the germline ends. This CDR3 spans 13 amino acids. Some clones are missing from TCRdb's copy, which holds only in-frame ones; the method was immunoSEQ multiplex PCR. The profile shows 13,000 to 15,000 clones, around 87% of them singletons. The chain combines TRBV19 with TRBJ1-2; unclear D gene. The receptor was derived from a human donor with non-small cell lung cancer that progressed on radiotherapy plus ipilimumab. Some clones in this sample may be carry-over from other donors' samples. The starting material was peripheral blood, obtained from a patient treated with radiotherapy plus ipilimumab. The CDR3 DNA follows: TGTGCCAGTAGTTTTGGCCGCAACTATGGCTACACCTTC. This codes for CASSFGRNYGYTF.